This TCR beta chain was retrieved from a study of CD8+ T cells in alopecia areata. Study summary: Treated patients received oral tofacitinib, 5 to 10 mg twice daily.

Remarks on this clone: Its antigen is not identified.

The researchers isolated CD4+ and CD8+ T cells from PBMCs by sorting. Study observations and caveats: An increase in clonality over normal scalp was evident in lesional scalp, especially alopecia totalis/universalis. Alphabeta T cells residing in normal skin are also sequenced in scalp samples.

RNA extraction and reverse transcription yielded cDNA as sequencing template. The method was immunoSEQ multiplex PCR; TCRdb's version includes in-frame clones alone and lacks a portion of them. Of 110,000 to 150,000 clones in the sample, 51% are singletons; the top ten hold roughly 0.9%. The TCR was taken from a human donor with alopecia areata. Specimen: CD4+ T cells sorted from blood, collected at week 0.

In DNA form, the CDR3 reads TGTGCCAGCAGCCAACGGGGCAGAAACTATGGCTACACCTTC. Residues: CASSQRGRNYGYTF. The genes are TRBV6-5 and TRBJ1-2; a weak D match, TRBD1 (5 bases). Germline CDR1 and CDR2: MNHEY and SVGAGI. With 6 bases removed from V and 2 bases from J, the gap between germline ends came to 13 bases. The CDR3 has 14 amino acids.